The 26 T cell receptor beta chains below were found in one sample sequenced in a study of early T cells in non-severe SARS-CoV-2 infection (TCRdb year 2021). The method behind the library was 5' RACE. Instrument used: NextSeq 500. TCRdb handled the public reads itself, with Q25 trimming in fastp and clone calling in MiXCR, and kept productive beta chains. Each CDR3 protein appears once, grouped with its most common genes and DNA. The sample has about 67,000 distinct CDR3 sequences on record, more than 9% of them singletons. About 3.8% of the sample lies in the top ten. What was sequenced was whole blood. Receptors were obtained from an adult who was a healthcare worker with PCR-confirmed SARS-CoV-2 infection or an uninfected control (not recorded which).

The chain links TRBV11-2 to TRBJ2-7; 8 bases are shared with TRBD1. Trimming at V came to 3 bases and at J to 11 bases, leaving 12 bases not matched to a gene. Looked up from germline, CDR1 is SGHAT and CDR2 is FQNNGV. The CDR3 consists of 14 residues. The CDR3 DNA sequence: TGTGCCAGCAGCTTTCCCCCGGGACAGGCCGTAAAGTACTTC. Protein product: CASSFPPGQAVKYF.

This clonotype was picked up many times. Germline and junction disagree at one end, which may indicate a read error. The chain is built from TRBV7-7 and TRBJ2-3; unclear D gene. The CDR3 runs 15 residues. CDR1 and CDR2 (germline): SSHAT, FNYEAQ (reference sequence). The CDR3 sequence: CASTPLAGKSDTQYF. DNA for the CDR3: TGTGCTAGCACCCCTCTTGCAGGCAAATCGGATACGCAGTATTTT.

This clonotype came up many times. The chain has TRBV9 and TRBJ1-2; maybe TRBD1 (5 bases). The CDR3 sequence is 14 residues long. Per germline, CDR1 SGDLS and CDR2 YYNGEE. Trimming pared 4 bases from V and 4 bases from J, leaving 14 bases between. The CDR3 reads CASSPRRDPYGYTF. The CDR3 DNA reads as TGTGCCAGCAGCCCGAGACGGGACCCCTATGGCTACACCTTC.

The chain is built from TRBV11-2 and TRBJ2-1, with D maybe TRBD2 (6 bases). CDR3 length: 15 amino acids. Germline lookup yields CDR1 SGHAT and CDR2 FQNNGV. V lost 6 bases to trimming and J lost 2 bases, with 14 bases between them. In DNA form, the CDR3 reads TGTGCCAGCAGGGCGGGACTTTCTACCTACAATGAGCAGTTCTTC. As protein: CASRAGLSTYNEQFF.

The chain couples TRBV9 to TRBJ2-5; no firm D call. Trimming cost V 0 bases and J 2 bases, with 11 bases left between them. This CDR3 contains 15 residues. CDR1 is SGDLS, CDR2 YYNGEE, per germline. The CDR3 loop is CASSVDAQSQETQYF. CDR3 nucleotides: TGTGCCAGCAGCGTAGATGCACAGAGTCAAGAGACCCAGTACTTC. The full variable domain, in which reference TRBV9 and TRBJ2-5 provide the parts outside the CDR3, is DSGVTQTPKHLITATGQRVTLRCSPRSGDLSVYWYQQSLDQGLQFLIQYYNGEERAKGNILERFSAQQFPDLHSELNLSSLELGDSALYFCASSVDAQSQETQYFGPGTRLLVL.

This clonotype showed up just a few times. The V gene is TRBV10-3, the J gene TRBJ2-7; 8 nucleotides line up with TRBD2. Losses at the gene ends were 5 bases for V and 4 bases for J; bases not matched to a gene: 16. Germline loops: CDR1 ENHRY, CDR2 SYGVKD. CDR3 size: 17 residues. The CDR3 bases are TGTGCCATCAGTAATTACTACCAAACTAGCGGAGAGTACGAGCAGTACTTC. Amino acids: CAISNYYQTSGEYEQYF.

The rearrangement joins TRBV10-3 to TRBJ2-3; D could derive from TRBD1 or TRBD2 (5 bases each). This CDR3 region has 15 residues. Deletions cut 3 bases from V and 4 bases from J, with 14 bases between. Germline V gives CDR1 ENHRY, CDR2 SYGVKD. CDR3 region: CAISERGARADTQYF. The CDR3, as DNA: TGTGCCATCAGTGAAAGGGGTGCGCGGGCAGATACGCAGTATTTT.

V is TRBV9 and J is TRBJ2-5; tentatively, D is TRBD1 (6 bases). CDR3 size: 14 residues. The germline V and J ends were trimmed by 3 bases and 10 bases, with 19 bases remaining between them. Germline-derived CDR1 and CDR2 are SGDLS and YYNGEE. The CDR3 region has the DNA TGTGCCAGCAGCGCCCAATTGACAGGCGGTGACCAGTACTTC. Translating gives CASSAQLTGGDQYF.

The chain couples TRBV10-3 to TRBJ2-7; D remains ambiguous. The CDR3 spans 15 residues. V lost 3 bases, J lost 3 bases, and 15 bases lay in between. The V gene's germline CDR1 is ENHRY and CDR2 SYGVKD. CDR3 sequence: CAISDKGNKGYEQYF. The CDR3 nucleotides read TGTGCCATCAGTGACAAAGGGAACAAGGGCTACGAGCAGTACTTC.

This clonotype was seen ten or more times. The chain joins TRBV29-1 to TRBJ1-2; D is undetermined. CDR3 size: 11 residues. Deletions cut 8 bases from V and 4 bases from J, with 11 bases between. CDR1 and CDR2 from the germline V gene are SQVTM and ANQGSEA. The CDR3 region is CSTKASYGYTF. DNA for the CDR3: TGCAGCACGAAGGCTTCCTATGGCTACACCTTC.

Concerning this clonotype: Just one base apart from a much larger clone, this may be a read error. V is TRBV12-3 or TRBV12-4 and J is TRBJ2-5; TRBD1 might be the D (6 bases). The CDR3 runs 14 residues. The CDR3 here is CASTTIDRQETKYF. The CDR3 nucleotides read TGTGCCAGCACCACGATAGACAGGCAAGAGACCAAGTACTTC.

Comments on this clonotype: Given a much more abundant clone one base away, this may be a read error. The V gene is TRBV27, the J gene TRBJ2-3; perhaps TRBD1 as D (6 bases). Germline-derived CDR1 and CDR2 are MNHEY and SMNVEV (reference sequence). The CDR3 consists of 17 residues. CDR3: CVSSPLDLTGPTDTQYF. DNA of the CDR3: TGTGTCAGCAGTCCCCTCGATTTGACAGGTCCTACAGATACGCAGTATTTT.

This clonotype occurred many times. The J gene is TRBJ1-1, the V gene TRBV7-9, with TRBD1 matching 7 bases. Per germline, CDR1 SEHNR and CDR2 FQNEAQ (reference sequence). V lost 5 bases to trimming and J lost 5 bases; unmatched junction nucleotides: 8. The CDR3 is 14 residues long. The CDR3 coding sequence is TGTGCCAGCAGCCCCCGGACAGGAAGGACTGAAGCTTTCTTT. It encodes CASSPRTGRTEAFF. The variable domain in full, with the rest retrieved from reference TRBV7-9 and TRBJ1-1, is DTGVSQNPRHKITKRGQNVTFRCDPISEHNRLYWYRQTLGQGPEFLTYFQNEAQLEKSRLLSDRFSAERPKGSFSTLEIQRTEQGDSAMYLCASSPRTGRTEAFFGQGTRLTVV.

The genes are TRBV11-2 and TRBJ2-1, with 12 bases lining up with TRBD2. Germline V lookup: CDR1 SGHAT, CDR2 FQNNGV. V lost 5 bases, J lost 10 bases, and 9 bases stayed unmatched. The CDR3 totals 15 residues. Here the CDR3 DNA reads TGTGCCAGCAGCCCGAGACTAGCGGGAGTCCGGGAGCAGTTCTTC. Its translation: CASSPRLAGVREQFF.

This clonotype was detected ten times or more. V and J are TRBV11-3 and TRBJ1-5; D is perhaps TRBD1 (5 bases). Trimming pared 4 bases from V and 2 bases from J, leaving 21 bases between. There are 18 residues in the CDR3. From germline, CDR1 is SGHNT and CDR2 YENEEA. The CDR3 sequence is CASSCRDPLLGGNQPQHF. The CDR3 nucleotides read TGTGCCAGCAGCTGCCGGGACCCACTCCTCGGGGGCAATCAGCCCCAGCATTTT.

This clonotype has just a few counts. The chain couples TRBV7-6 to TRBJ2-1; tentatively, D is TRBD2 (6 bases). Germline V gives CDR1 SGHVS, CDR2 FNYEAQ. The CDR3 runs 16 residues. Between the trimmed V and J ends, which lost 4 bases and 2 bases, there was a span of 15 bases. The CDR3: CASSSLPSGAYNEQFF. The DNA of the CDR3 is TGTGCCAGCAGCTCCCTCCCCTCGGGGGCCTACAATGAGCAGTTCTTC.

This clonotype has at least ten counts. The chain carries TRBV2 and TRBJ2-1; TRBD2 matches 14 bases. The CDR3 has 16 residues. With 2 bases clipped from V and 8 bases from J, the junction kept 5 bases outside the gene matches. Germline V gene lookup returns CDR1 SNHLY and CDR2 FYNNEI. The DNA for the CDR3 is TGTGCCAGCAGTGAATTGGGACTAGCGGGAGCCGATGAGCAGTTCTTC. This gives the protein CASSELGLAGADEQFF.

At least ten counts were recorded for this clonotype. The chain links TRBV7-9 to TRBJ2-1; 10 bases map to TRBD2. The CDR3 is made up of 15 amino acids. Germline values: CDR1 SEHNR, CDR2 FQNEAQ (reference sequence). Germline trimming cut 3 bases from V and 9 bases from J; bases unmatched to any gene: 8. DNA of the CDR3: TGTGCCAGCAGCTTGGGAAGCGGGGGGGCTAGTGAGCAGTTCTTC. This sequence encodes CASSLGSGGASEQFF.

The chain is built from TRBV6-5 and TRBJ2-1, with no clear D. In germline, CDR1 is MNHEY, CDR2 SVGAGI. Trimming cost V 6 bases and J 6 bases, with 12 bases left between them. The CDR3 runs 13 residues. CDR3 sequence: CASSRIATNEQFF. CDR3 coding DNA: TGTGCCAGCAGCCGGATCGCCACCAATGAGCAGTTCTTC.

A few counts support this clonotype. For the CDR3, the DNA is TGTGCCACCAGCAGAGATGACTGGGGGGCCCTCCATCAAAACATTCAGTACTTC. Protein product: CATSRDDWGALHQNIQYF. The rearrangement uses TRBV15 and TRBJ2-4, with D possibly called TRBD1 or TRBD2 (6 bases each). CDR3 length equals 18 residues. V was clipped by 0 bases and J by 5 bases, with 20 bases between them. In germline, CDR1 is LNHNV, CDR2 YYDKDF (reference sequence). Using reference TRBV15 and TRBJ2-4 for the parts outside the CDR3, the full variable domain is DAMVIQNPRYQVTQFGKPVTLSCSQTLNHNVMYWYQQKSSQAPKLLFHYYDKDFNNEADTPDNFQSRRPNTSFCFLDIRSPGLGDTAMYLCATSRDDWGALHQNIQYFGAGTRLSVL.

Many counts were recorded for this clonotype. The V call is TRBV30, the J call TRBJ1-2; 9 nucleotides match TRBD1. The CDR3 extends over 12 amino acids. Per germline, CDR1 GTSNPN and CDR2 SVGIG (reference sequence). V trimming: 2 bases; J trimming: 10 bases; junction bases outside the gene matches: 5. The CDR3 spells CAWSPGQGNYTF. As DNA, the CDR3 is TGTGCCTGGAGTCCGGGACAGGGAAACTACACCTTC.

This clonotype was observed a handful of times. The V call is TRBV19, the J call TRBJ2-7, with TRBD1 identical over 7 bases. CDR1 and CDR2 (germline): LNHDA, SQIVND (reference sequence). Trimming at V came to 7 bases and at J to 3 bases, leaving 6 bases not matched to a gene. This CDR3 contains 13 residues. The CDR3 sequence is CASTATGVYEQYF. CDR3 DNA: TGTGCCAGTACCGCAACAGGGGTCTACGAGCAGTACTTC.

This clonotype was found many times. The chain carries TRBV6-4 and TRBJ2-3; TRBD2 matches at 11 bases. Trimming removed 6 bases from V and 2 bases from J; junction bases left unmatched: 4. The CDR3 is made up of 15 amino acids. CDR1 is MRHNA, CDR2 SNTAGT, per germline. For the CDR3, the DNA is TGTGCCAGCAGCCGACTAGCGGGGTTCACAGATACGCAGTATTTT. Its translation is CASSRLAGFTDTQYF.

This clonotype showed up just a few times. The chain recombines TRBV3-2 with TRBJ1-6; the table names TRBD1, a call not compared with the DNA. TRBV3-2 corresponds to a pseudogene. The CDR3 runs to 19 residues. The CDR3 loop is CASSQDPGQGTFGNSPLHF. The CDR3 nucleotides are TGTGCCAGCAGCCAAGACCCGGGGCAGGGGACGTTTGGGAATTCACCCCTCCACTTT.

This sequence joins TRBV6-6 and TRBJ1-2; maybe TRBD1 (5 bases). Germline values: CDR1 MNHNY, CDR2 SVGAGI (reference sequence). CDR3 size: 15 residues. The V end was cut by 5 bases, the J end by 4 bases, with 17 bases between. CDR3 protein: CASSVPGNLGYGYTF. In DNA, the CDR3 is TGTGCCAGCAGTGTTCCAGGGAATTTAGGCTATGGCTACACCTTC.

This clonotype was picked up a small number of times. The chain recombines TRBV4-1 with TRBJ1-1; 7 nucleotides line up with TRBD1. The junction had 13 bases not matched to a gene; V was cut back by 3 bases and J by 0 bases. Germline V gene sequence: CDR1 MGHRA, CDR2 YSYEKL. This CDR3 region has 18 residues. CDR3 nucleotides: TGCGCCAGCAGCCACCTTCTCCGGGACAGAAGCGTGAACACTGAAGCTTTCTTT. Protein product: CASSHLLRDRSVNTEAFF.